These 10 T cell receptor beta chains share one sample of origin, sequenced in a study of CD8 T cells in ankylosing spondylitis. TCRdb reprocessed the 5' RACE reads with MiXCR, giving one entry per CDR3 protein. Of 350,000 or so distinct CDR3 sequences listed, under 14% are singletons. Input material: blood, either unsorted or a sorted T cell fraction (not recorded which). These receptors were obtained from a female donor with ankylosing spondylitis or in good health (not recorded which).

The chain uses TRBV11-2 and TRBJ2-3; 10 bases match TRBD2. Germline V gene sequence: CDR1 SGHAT, CDR2 FQNNGV. The CDR3 length is 19 residues. J gave up 5 bases and V 2 bases, and 16 bases lay outside the gene matches. CDR3 region: CASSLWLDLSGGAGDTQYF. CDR3 nucleotide sequence: TGTGCCAGCAGCTTATGGTTGGATCTAAGCGGGGGGGCCGGAGATACGCAGTATTTT. Full variable domain (remainder filled in from reference TRBV11-2 and TRBJ2-3): EAGVAQSPRYKIIEKRQSVAFWCNPISGHATLYWYQQILGQGPKLLIQFQNNGVVDDSQLPKDRFSAERLKGVDSTLKIQPAKLEDSAVYLCASSLWLDLSGGAGDTQYFGPGTRLTVL.

This clonotype showed up just a few times. The V gene is TRBV20-1, the J gene TRBJ2-5, with 8 bases aligning to TRBD1. The CDR3 totals 15 residues. From germline, CDR1 is DFQATT and CDR2 SNEGSKA (reference sequence). V shed 3 bases, J shed 5 bases, and the junction held 11 bases outside the gene matches. The DNA for the CDR3 is TGCAGTGCTAGCTATCCCGGGACAGGTAGTGAGACCCAGTACTTC. As protein: CSASYPGTGSETQYF.

This clonotype was counted ten times or more. This chain joins TRBV20-1 and TRBJ2-2; D possibly corresponds to TRBD2 (6 bases). Germline CDR1 and CDR2: DFQATT and SNEGSKA (reference sequence). The length of the CDR3 is 14 residues. The V end was cut by 5 bases, the J end by 1 base, with 11 bases between. CDR3 loop: CSALGGRNTGELFF. The CDR3 DNA sequence: TGCAGTGCTCTTGGAGGGCGGAACACCGGGGAGCTGTTTTTT.

This clonotype has just a few counts. V and J are TRBV6-1 and TRBJ1-1, with 11 nucleotides matching TRBD1. V trimming: 4 bases; J trimming: 11 bases; junction bases outside the gene matches: 15. Germline assignment: CDR1 MNHNS and CDR2 SASEGT. This CDR3 is built from 16 residues. The CDR3 bases are TGTGCCAGCAGTGTCCGGACAGGGGGCAGCTGGAGAAACGCTTTCTTT. Its protein is CASSVRTGGSWRNAFF.

This clonotype was picked up many times. This chain links TRBV20-1 with TRBJ1-5; 12 bases match TRBD1. The CDR3 is made up of 17 amino acids. V lost 5 bases and J lost 2; bases outside the gene matches: 10. Germline V CDR1 and CDR2: DFQATT, SNEGSKA (reference sequence). DNA of the CDR3: TGCAGTGCTCGATCGGGACAGGGGGCTCGCGGCAATCAGCCCCAGCATTTT. It translates to CSARSGQGARGNQPQHF.

The rearrangement joins TRBV18 to TRBJ1-1; 8 nucleotides line up with TRBD1. This CDR3 contains 15 residues. V shed 3 bases and J 3 bases; nucleotides not matched to a gene: 6. CDR1 and CDR2 from the germline V gene are KGHSH and LQKENI. Here the CDR3 DNA reads TGTGCCAGCTCACCCCGGACAGGGACGGACACTGAAGCTTTCTTT. Translating gives CASSPRTGTDTEAFF.

This clonotype was recorded at least ten times. This sequence joins TRBV27 and TRBJ2-1; TRBD2 is a possible D gene (5 bases). Germline CDR1 is MNHEY and CDR2 is SMNVEV (reference sequence). The CDR3 has 16 residues. The V gene lost 5 bases and the J gene lost 2 bases, with 16 bases spanning the gap. The CDR3: CASSRKDSPAYNEQFF. In DNA, the CDR3 is TGTGCCAGCAGTCGTAAGGACTCCCCCGCCTACAATGAGCAGTTCTTC.

This clonotype turned up a few times. A junction end diverges from the germline sequence, so it may reflect a read error. This chain connects TRBV10-3 to TRBJ2-3, with 8 bases that match TRBD2. The CDR3 extends over 11 amino acids. Germline lookup yields CDR1 ENHRY and CDR2 SYGVKD. This CDR3 reads CAISPGLVVDF. CDR3 nucleotide sequence: TGTGCCATCAGTCCGGGACTAGTTGTGGATTTT.

The chain combines TRBV12-3 or TRBV12-4 with TRBJ1-4; 8 bases match TRBD1. The V and J ends lost 6 bases and 1 base, in that order; junction bases with no gene match: 1. The CDR3 is 14 residues long. The CDR3 here is CASRTGVTNEKLFF. The CDR3 region has the DNA TGTGCCAGCAGGACAGGGGTAACTAATGAAAAACTGTTTTTT.

This clonotype was seen repeatedly, ten times or more. The rearrangement joins TRBV20-1 to TRBJ2-7; perhaps TRBD1 as D (6 bases). Trimming took off 0 bases at V and 2 bases at J, with 14 bases between the two ends. Germline CDR1 is DFQATT and CDR2 is SNEGSKA (reference sequence). The CDR3 has 15 residues. The CDR3 protein is CSARDIRQATYEQYF. DNA for the CDR3: TGCAGTGCTAGAGACATTCGACAGGCTACCTACGAGCAGTACTTC.